This is a list of T cell receptor delta chains from one sample in a study of gamma-delta chains in newborns, infants, children. TCRdb repeated clone calling on the reads with CATT. The sample has approximately 12,000 delta-chain clones; roughly 8.5% are singletons. Sample: blood. The receptors here all came from a child who was a newborn, infant or young child, either healthy, febrile or measles-vaccinated (not recorded which). Both conserved end residues are part of each CDR3. D genes are given only for firm matches. The listing skips clone size in some rows; elsewhere it reads once, few, many or a size class.

size	V	D	J	DNA	CDR3
few	TRDV2	TRDD3	TRDJ1	TGCGCCTGTGACATGGTGGGGGATACAGAAAGTTCCGATAAACTCATCTTT	CACDMVGDTESSDKLIF
NA	TRDV1	TRDD3	TRDJ1	TGTGCTCTTGGGGAATACTTGGCCTTCGGCACTGGGGGATACCAATACACCGATAAACTCATCTTT	CALGEYLAFGTGGYQYTDKLIF
few	TRDV2	NA	TRDJ1	TGTGCCTGTGACACCGTCGGGGGACACGGGTACACCGATAAACTCATCTTT	CACDTVGGHGYTDKLIF
few	TRDV2	NA	TRDJ3	TGCGCCTGTGACACCGTTTCGCGGGGGGCCAGCTCCTGGGACACCCGACAGATGTTTTTC	CACDTVSRGASSWDTRQMFF
few	TRDV2	NA	TRDJ1	TGTGCCTGTGACACCCTCCTGGTTGCCGATAGACTCATCTTT	CACDTLLVADRLIF
NA	TRDV2	NA	TRDJ3	TGTGCCTGTGACACCGGTGGGACTTTAGGTGCCTCCTGGGACACCCGACAGATGTTTTTC	CACDTGGTLGASWDTRQMFF
few	TRAV29/DV5	TRDD3	TRDJ1	TGTGCAGCAATCTATCCAGTCTTCCGCCGCCTTGGGGGAAGATCCACCGATAAACTCATCTTT	CAAIYPVFRRLGGRSTDKLIF
NA	TRDV2	TRDD3	TRDJ1	TGTGCCTGTGACACCGTCCTACAGGGTTGGGGGATCGGGTACACCGATAAACTCATCTTT	CACDTVLQGWGIGYTDKLIF
few	TRDV2	TRDD3	TRDJ2	TGTGCCTGTGACACCGTAGGTACTGGGGGTACCGGGACAGCACAACTCTTCTTT	CACDTVGTGGTGTAQLFF
medium-sized	TRDV2	TRDD3	TRDJ1	TGTGCCTGTGACACTCTGGGGGGCACCGATAAACTCATCTTT	CACDTLGGTDKLIF
NA	TRDV2	TRDD3	TRDJ1	TGTGCCTGTGACACCCTGGGGGATTCCGATAAACTCATCTTT	CACDTLGDSDKLIF
NA	TRDV2	NA	TRDJ1	TGTGCCTGTGACACCTGGGGGCGCACCGATAAACTCATCTTT	CACDTWGRTDKLIF
few	TRDV2	TRDD3	TRDJ1	TGTGCCTGTGACACCGTGTCCTGGGGGACCACACCCGACACCGATAAACTCATCTTT	CACDTVSWGTTPDTDKLIF
medium-sized	TRDV2	TRDD3	TRDJ1	TGTGCCTGTGACACCGTAAGCCCCTACTGGGGGATAAGGGAGGGAGAGAGTACCGATAAACTCATCTTT	CACDTVSPYWGIREGESTDKLIF
few	TRDV2	TRDD3	TRDJ1	TGTGCCTATGACGTACTGGGGGATCAACACACCGATAAACTCATCTTT	CAYDVLGDQHTDKLIF
medium-sized	TRDV2	TRDD3	TRDJ1	TGTGCCTGTGACACATTGGGGGGTGAGGGGGATACGTCTTACACCGATAAACTCATCTTT	CACDTLGGEGDTSYTDKLIF
NA	TRDV2	NA	TRDJ1	TGTGCCTGTGACACCGTTCTAAGATACGGAGGCACCGATAAACTCATCTTT	CACDTVLRYGGTDKLIF
few	TRAV29/DV5	NA	TRDJ1	TGTGCAGCGAGTCTTACAGCTGGAACTGGGAACCGACCCACCGATAAACTCATCTTT	CAASLTAGTGNRPTDKLIF
few	TRDV2	TRDD3	TRDJ1	TGTGCCTGTGACACTCTCTGGGGGATACCTAACGATAAACTCATCTTT	CACDTLWGIPNDKLIF
NA	TRDV2	TRDD3	TRDJ1	TGTGCCTGTGACACGATGGGGGATGCGGACTACACCGATAAACTCATCTTT	CACDTMGDADYTDKLIF
few	TRDV2	TRDD3	TRDJ4	TGTGCCTGTGACACCGTGGGGGATACGCGAACCAGAGCGGCCAGACCCCTGATCTTT	CACDTVGDTRTRAARPLIF
few	TRDV2	TRDD3	TRDJ3	TGTGCCTGCCATGTACTGGGGGATTCCAGCTCCTGGGACACCCGACAGATGTTTTTC	CACHVLGDSSSWDTRQMFF
NA	TRDV2	TRDD3	TRDJ1	TGTGCCTGTGTAGAACTGGGGGATAAGGGCACCGATAAACTCATCTTT	CACVELGDKGTDKLIF
few	TRDV2	TRDD3	TRDJ1	TGTGCCTGTGACACAGCCCTTTCTGGGGGATTTCCTAAACTCATCTTT	CACDTALSGGFPKLIF
NA	TRDV2	TRDD3	TRDJ1	TGTGCCTGTGACCCCGTCCTGGGGGATACGCCTGGCGATAAACTCATCTTT	CACDPVLGDTPGDKLIF
NA	TRDV2	NA	TRDJ1	TGTGCCTGTGACACCCTCCAGGCCGCTTCGGCCGATAAACTCATCTTT	CACDTLQAASADKLIF
few	TRDV2	TRDD3	TRDJ1	TGTGCCTGTGACACTATGGGGGATATCGGTGATAAACTCATCTTT	CACDTMGDIGDKLIF
few	TRDV2	TRDD3	TRDJ2	TGTGCCTGTGACACCGTGGGGGGATACCCCCTGACAGCACAACTCTTCTTT	CACDTVGGYPLTAQLFF
medium-sized	TRDV1	TRDD2	TRDJ2	TGTGCTCTTGGGGAGAGGGATTTCCTACGGGGTGGGACAGCACAACTCTTCTTT	CALGERDFLRGGTAQLFF
few	TRDV2	NA	TRDJ1	TGTGCCTGTGACCCAATTCAGGGCCTTCCTAAAAGTACTGGGGGACCAACCGATAAACTCATCTTT	CACDPIQGLPKSTGGPTDKLIF
NA	TRDV1	TRDD3	TRDJ1	TGTGCTCTTGGGGACCCCTCCCCGGCCTGGGGGATACTTTCCGATAAACTCATCTTT	CALGDPSPAWGILSDKLIF
few	TRDV2	TRDD3	TRDJ1	TGTGCCTGTAATTCCCTGGGGGATACGCACACCGATAAACTCATCTTT	CACNSLGDTHTDKLIF
NA	TRDV2	TRDD3	TRDJ1	TGTGCCTGTGACACTCTGGGTACTGGGGGATACGCGCCCGATAAACTCATCTTT	CACDTLGTGGYAPDKLIF
few	TRDV2	TRDD3	TRDJ1	TGTGCCTGTGAATCTCTGGGGGATACCACCGATAAACTCATCTTT	CACESLGDTTDKLIF
NA	TRDV2	TRDD3	TRDJ3	TGTGCCTGTGACACCGTGGCCCTGGGGGTTACTCCCAGCTCCTGGGACACCCGACAGATGTTTTTC	CACDTVALGVTPSSWDTRQMFF
few	TRDV2	NA	TRDJ2	TGTGCCTGTGACACCGTAGGGATTTCGTTGACAGCACAGCTCTTCTTT	CACDTVGISLTAQLFF
few	TRDV2	TRDD3	TRDJ1	TGTGCCTGTGACACCTGGGGGATACAAGACGATAAACTCATCTTT	CACDTWGIQDDKLIF
few	TRDV2	TRDD3	TRDJ1	TGTGCCTGTGACACCGTTCAATCTGGGGGATTGCTGTACACCGATAAACTCATCTTT	CACDTVQSGGLLYTDKLIF
NA	TRDV2	TRDD3	TRDJ1	TGTGCCTGTGACGCTCTGAAAGGGATTGGGGGATACCGCGAACTCATCTTT	CACDALKGIGGYRELIF
NA	TRDV2	NA	TRDJ1	TGTGCCTGTGACACCCTGGGGACGTACACCGGTAAACTCATCTTT	CACDTLGTYTGKLIF
few	TRDV2	NA	TRDJ3	TGTGCCTGTGACCCCCCTTTGGGATTCTGGGACACCCGACAGATGTTTTTC	CACDPPLGFWDTRQMFF
NA	TRDV2	TRDD3	TRDJ1	TGTGCCTGTGACACCCTCCTGGGGGATCCCCACTACACCGATAAACTCATCTTT	CACDTLLGDPHYTDKLIF
few	TRDV2	TRDD3	TRDJ2	TGTGCCTGTGACACCGTTGAGACTGGGGGATACTGGGCAGCACAACTCTTCTTT	CACDTVETGGYWAAQLFF
medium-sized	TRDV2	TRDD3	TRDJ1	TGTGCCTGTGACAAGGTCGCTGGGGGATACGGGTACACCGATAAACTCATCTTT	CACDKVAGGYGYTDKLIF
few	TRDV1	TRDD2	TRDJ1	TGTGCTCTCGCAGAACCCCCTTCCTCCGATAAACTCATCTTT	CALAEPPSSDKLIF
NA	TRDV1	TRDD3	TRDJ1	TGTGCTCTTGTCCCTTCCACGTACTGGGGGATGGGGAGAGACGATAAACTCATCTTT	CALVPSTYWGMGRDDKLIF
NA	TRDV2	TRDD3	TRDJ1	TGTGCCTGTGACACCGTCGGGGGATACGGGGATAAACTCATCTTT	CACDTVGGYGDKLIF
few	TRDV2	NA	TRDJ1	TGTGCCTGTGACCCGCTATCCACCGATAAACTCATCTTT	CACDPLSTDKLIF
NA	TRDV2	TRDD3	TRDJ3	TGTGCCTGTGACCTTACGGGGGATACCAGCTCCTGGGACACCCGACAGATGTTTTTC	CACDLTGDTSSWDTRQMFF
NA	TRDV2	TRDD3	TRDJ1	TGTGCCTGTGACACCCTACTGTCCGGGCCTTCAACGGGGGATACGGGCATGGGCACCGATAAACTCATCTTT	CACDTLLSGPSTGDTGMGTDKLIF
medium-sized	TRDV2	TRDD3	TRDJ1	TGTGCCTGTGACAAGCTGGGGGCTTCCACCGATAAACTCATCTTT	CACDKLGASTDKLIF